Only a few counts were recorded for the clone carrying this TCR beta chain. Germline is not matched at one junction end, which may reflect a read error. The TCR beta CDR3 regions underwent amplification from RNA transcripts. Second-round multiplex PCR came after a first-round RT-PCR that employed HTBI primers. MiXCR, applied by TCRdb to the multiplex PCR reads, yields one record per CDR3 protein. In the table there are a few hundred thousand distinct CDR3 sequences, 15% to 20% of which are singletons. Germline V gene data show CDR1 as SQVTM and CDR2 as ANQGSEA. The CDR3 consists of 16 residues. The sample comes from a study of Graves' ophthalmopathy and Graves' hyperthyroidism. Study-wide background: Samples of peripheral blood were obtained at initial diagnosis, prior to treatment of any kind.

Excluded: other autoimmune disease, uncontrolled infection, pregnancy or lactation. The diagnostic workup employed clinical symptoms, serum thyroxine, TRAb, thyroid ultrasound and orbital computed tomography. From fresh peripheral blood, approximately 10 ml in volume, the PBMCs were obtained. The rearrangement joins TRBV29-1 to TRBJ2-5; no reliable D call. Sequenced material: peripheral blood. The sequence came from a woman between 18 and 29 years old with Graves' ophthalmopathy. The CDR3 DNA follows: TGCAGCGTTGAAGGCCCTAGATCCGCTCGTGGCAAGACCCGGTACTTC. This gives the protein CSVEGPRSARGKTRYF.